What follows are 2 T cell receptor beta chains derived from one specimen sequenced in a study of cytomegalovirus exposure and HLA in healthy donors. The PCR employed 60 Vbeta primers together with 13 Jbeta primers. The method was immunoSEQ multiplex PCR; TCRdb's version includes in-frame clones alone and lacks a portion of them. The data contain just over 150,000 clones, 77% of them singletons. What was sequenced was PBMCs. The receptors stem from a woman in her 30s in good health and CMV-seronegative.

The DNA for the CDR3 is TGTGCCTGCTCACGACAGGCAGATAGCAATCAGCCCCAGCATTTT. Translation: CACSRQADSNQPQHF. This chain connects TRBV7-9 to TRBJ1-5, with D possibly matching TRBD1 (6 bases). CDR1 SEHNR and CDR2 FQNEAQ come from the germline V gene (reference sequence). The V gene lost 11 bases and the J gene lost 0 bases, with 17 bases spanning the gap. The CDR3 consists of 15 residues.

The rearrangement links TRBV29-1 to TRBJ1-2; D is possibly TRBD1 (6 bases). Trimming stripped 2 bases from V and 5 bases from J, with 6 bases between. Per the germline V gene, CDR1 is SQVTM and CDR2 is ANQGSEA. This CDR3 is built from 11 residues. The CDR3 region has the DNA TGCAGCGTTGAACAGGGGTATGGCTACACCTTC. Translated, it gives CSVEQGYGYTF.